Below, one T cell receptor (beta chain) is given with its context. This sample is drawn from a study of blood T cell repertoires in COVID-19. Study overall: Collection of acute and convalescent COVID-19 samples took place in the United States, Italy and Spain. Sources were T cells, B-cell-depleted T cells, or PBMCs; the material itself was cDNA or gDNA.

In the authors' methods: Reference gene primer amplification in the assay estimated nucleated cell counts. The protocol was immunoSEQ multiplex PCR, while the TCRdb copy is restricted to in-frame clones and leaves out a portion. V and J calls and clone size are given by that table; D and trimming were obtained from the DNA. This sample has about 170,000 clones, with roughly 84% found just once. In germline, CDR1 is SGHAT, CDR2 FQNNGV. Trimming shortened V by 1 base and J by 1 base, and 4 bases separated the two germline ends. The CDR3 totals 13 residues. The TCR comes from an older man with active or convalescent COVID-19. Specimen: peripheral blood. This sequence joins TRBV11-2 and TRBJ1-1; D is ambiguous. The DNA for the CDR3 is TGTGCCAGCAGCTTAGCAGGGAACACTGAAGCTTTCTTT. It codes for CASSLAGNTEAFF.